The table lists the clone carrying this TCR beta chain with many counts. Based on clinical symptoms, serum thyroxine and TRAb, thyroid ultrasound and orbital computed tomography, diagnoses were reached. The source material, RNA transcripts, was used to amplify TCR beta CDR3 regions. The HTBI primer set was used in a first-round RT-PCR of the TCR CDR3. TCRdb passed the multiplex PCR reads through MiXCR, listing each CDR3 protein once. The sample contains over 700,000 distinct CDR3 sequences, around 20% of which appear only once. The record originates from a study of T cells in Graves' hyperthyroidism and ophthalmopathy. Study details: Prior to any treatment, at the point of initial diagnosis, peripheral blood was collected.

The receptor was derived from a woman between 50 and 59 years old with Graves' hyperthyroidism that later progressed to Graves' ophthalmopathy. Sample: blood.

The CDR3 loop reads CAISDSRTSGVYEQYF. CDR3 bases: TGTGCCATCAGTGACTCCCGGACTAGCGGGGTCTACGAGCAGTACTTC. The V gene is TRBV10-3, the J gene TRBJ2-7; 12 bases match TRBD2. V trimming: 3 bases; J trimming: 3 bases; junction bases outside the gene matches: 6. Germline-derived CDR1 and CDR2 are ENHRY and SYGVKD. The CDR3 runs to 16 residues.